The clone carrying this T cell receptor beta chain has a count of ten or more. The antigen remains unidentified. The data were obtained in a study of T cells in Graves' hyperthyroidism and ophthalmopathy. General study points: Blood also showed most of the thyroid clonotypes that were expanded above 0.001.

Germline values: CDR1 SGHAT, CDR2 FQNNGV. Trimming shortened V by 1 base and J by 3 bases, and 13 bases separated the two germline ends. The CDR3 spans 17 residues. There were TCR beta CDR3 regions amplified from RNA transcripts. RT-PCR in the first round (using the HTBI primer set) targeted the TCR CDR3. TCRdb re-analysed the multiplex PCR reads in MiXCR, keeping a single row per CDR3 protein. The top ten hold more than 4.5% of the sample, which has roughly 500,000 distinct CDR3 sequences, roughly 13% seen once. The V and J genes are TRBV11-2 and TRBJ2-6; the D gene could be TRBD1 or TRBD2 (5 bases each). The sequenced material came from blood. The origin of this receptor is a woman in her thirties with Graves' hyperthyroidism that later progressed to Graves' ophthalmopathy. The DNA of the CDR3 is TGTGCCAGCAGCTTAGGATTGGGGGTCGGTGGGGCCAACGTCCTGACTTTC. Translated: CASSLGLGVGGANVLTF.